This section outlines one T cell receptor beta chain sequence together with its context. The antigen is undetermined. Each sample provided at least 6 micrograms of extracted total RNA. This sample stems from a study of blood T cells in healthy people across ages. Findings of the study overall: Versus aged donors, long-lived donors had higher diversity and more naive CD4+ cells. Age advanced and TCR beta diversity per million T cells fell, roughly linearly. Not knowing donor CMV status may have confounded expanded clonotype changes.

The CDR3 has 14 amino acids. Germline V gives CDR1 SGHRS, CDR2 YFSETQ. V was pared by 2 bases and J by 10 bases, with 16 bases between. Primed by a sample-barcoded 5' primer and a J-beta primer mix, a second PCR proceeded for roughly 6 to 12 cycles. TCRdb re-called the 5' RACE reads with MiXCR, one entry per CDR3 protein. The repertoire holds nearly 1 million distinct CDR3 sequences, 51% seen once, with about 20% in the top ten. V is TRBV5-1 and J is TRBJ2-1, with D tentatively TRBD2 (5 bases). The origin of this receptor is a woman in her sixties or seventies in good health. Sequenced input: blood. The CDR3, as DNA: TGCGCCAGCAGCTTTTTGTCTAGCTCCCGGGAGCAGTTCTTC. This translates into CASSFLSSSREQFF.